What follows is one T cell receptor beta chain and its context. The sample belongs to a study of cytomegalovirus exposure and HLA in healthy donors. The overall study: Genetic ancestry analysis placed about 80% of the 398 donors that were genotyped in the Caucasian-associated cluster.

V lost 5 bases and J lost 0, with 16 bases in between. The germline CDR1 and CDR2 sequences are SGHTA and FQGTGA. The CDR3 consists of 16 residues. PCR primers comprised 60 Vbeta and 13 Jbeta primers. Assay: immunoSEQ multiplex PCR; the TCRdb copy retains only in-frame clones and omits some. The data hold hundreds of thousands of clones, with 60% to 80% observed a single time. The sequence derives from a male donor in good health and CMV-seronegative. What was sequenced was PBMCs. The chain carries TRBV7-3 and TRBJ1-1; D unclear. CDR3 sequence reads: CASSPGGVALNTEAFF. The CDR3, as DNA: TGTGCCAGCAGCCCGGGTGGAGTCGCCCTGAACACTGAAGCTTTCTTT.